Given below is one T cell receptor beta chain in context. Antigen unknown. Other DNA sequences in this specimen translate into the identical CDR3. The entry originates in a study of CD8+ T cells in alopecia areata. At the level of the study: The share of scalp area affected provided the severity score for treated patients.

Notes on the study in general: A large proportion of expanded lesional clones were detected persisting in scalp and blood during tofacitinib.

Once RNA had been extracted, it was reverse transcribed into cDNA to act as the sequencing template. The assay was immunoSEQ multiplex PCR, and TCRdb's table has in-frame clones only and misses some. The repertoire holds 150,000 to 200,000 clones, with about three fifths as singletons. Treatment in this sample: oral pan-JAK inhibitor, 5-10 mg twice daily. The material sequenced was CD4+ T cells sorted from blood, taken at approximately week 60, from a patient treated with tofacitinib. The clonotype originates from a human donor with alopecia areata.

The CDR3 here is CASSLGETQYF. The CDR3 DNA follows: TGTGCCAGCAGCTTAGGGGAGACCCAGTACTTC. The rearrangement joins TRBV11-2 to TRBJ2-5; D is ambiguous. This CDR3 has 11 residues. Germline V lookup: CDR1 SGHAT, CDR2 FQNNGV. The V and J ends lost 1 base and 5 bases respectively, with 2 bases between them.